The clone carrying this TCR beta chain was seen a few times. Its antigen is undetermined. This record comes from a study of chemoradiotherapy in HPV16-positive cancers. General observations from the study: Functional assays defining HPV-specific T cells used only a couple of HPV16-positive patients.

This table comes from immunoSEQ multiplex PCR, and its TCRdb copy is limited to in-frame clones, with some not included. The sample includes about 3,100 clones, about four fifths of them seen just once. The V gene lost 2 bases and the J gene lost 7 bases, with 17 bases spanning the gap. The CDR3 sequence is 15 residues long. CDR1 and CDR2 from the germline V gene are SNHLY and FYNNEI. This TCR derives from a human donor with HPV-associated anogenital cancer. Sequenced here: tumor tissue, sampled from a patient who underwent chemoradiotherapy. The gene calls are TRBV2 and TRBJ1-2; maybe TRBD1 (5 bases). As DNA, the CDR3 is TGTGCCAGCAGTGAAAGGGTCCAGGGCGGAACTGGCTACACCTTC. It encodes CASSERVQGGTGYTF.